A single sample is the source of the 11 T cell receptor beta chains below, sequenced in a study of CD8+ T cells in alopecia areata. Following RNA extraction, reverse transcription yielded cDNA that acted as the sequencing template. Sequenced by immunoSEQ multiplex PCR; TCRdb stores in-frame clones only, minus some. This sample includes some 6,000 clones with no singletons; its ten biggest clones take up approximately 32%. The study sorted pooled cutaneous lymph node cells by CD4, CD8alpha, NKG2D, NKG2ACE and other markers. Sequences were obtained from CD8+ T cells sorted from a lymph node. These receptors came from a C3H/HeJ mouse with alopecia areata. The strain is characterized by the MHC haplotype H2-k.

This clone was observed at least ten times. The gene names here belong to mouse. The CDR3 end lies 4 residues beyond the end of the read and is filled in from the germline J gene. This chain uses TRBV13-2 with TRBJ2-7, with 12 bases fitting TRBD2. CDR3 length equals 14 residues. Per germline, CDR1 NNHNN and CDR2 SYGAGS (reference sequence). The ends lost 4 bases at V and 3 bases at J; junction bases unmatched: 2. CDR3 sequence reads: CASGRDWGDYEQYF. CDR3 DNA (partial): TGTGCCAGCGGTCGGGACTGGGGGGACTAT.

The table lists this clone with a few counts. The junction differs from germline at one of its ends, possibly a read error. Gene names and germline refer to mouse. With the read ending 4 residues before the CDR3 end, the germline J gene is used to fill in that end. V is TRBV31 and J is TRBJ2-3, with 9 positions matching TRBD2. In germline, CDR1 is GKSSPN, CDR2 SITVG. The CDR3 totals 15 residues. The CDR3 bases that were read are TGTGCCCGGAGTCTACTGGGGGGTGGGGCAGAA. Translating gives CARSLLGGGAE. Given in full, the CDR3 is CARSLLGGGAETLYF.

With regard to this clone: A read error may be the cause here, since a much bigger clone is one base away. Gene names are mouse gene names. The read ends 4 residues before the CDR3 terminus; that terminus is restored from the germline J gene. The chain links TRBV19 to TRBJ2-7; 11 bases line up with TRBD2. Germline V gene lookup returns CDR1 FNHDT and CDR2 SITEND (reference sequence). This CDR3 is built from 14 residues. The part of the CDR3 DNA that was read is TGTGCCAGCAGTCCCCGGGACTGGGGGTAT. The encoded protein is CASSPRDWGY. The full CDR3 reads CASSPRDWGYEQYF.

This clone occurred many times. Mouse gene names and germline throughout. Read sequence stops 4 residues before the CDR3 end, and the germline J gene provides the missing end. V gene TRBV15 combines with J gene TRBJ1-2; the D gene is possibly TRBD1 (5 bases). V dropped 1 base and J dropped 4 bases, with 13 bases sitting between them. The CDR3 consists of 15 residues. The germline V gene encodes CDR1 SGHND and CDR2 FRSKSL. CDR3: CASSLELQGGSDYTF. Incomplete CDR3 DNA: TGTGCCAGCAGTTTAGAGCTGCAGGGTGGCTCC.

This clone came up many times. Germline and genes here are mouse. The read ends 4 residues before the CDR3 terminus; that terminus is restored from the germline J gene. The chain recombines TRBV1 with TRBJ2-5, with 13 nucleotides matching TRBD2. The CDR3 extends over 15 amino acids. Looked up from germline, CDR1 is NSQYPW and CDR2 is LRSPGD (reference sequence). V lost 4 bases to trimming and J lost 3 bases; unmatched junction nucleotides: 1. CDR3 bases read: TGCACCTGCAGTGTGGGACTGGGGGGGCAAGAC. It codes for CTCSVGLGGQD. The full-length CDR3 reads as CTCSVGLGGQDTQYF.

This clone was found many times. Genes here carry mouse names. The CDR3 is cut off 4 residues early in the read; its end comes from the germline J gene. The chain joins TRBV13-1 to TRBJ1-1; 10 positions match TRBD1. This CDR3 is built from 14 residues. Germline V gene sequence: CDR1 NSHNY, CDR2 SYGAGN. The ends lost 6 bases at V and 3 bases at J; junction bases unmatched: 5. CDR3 bases read: TGTGCCAGCAAGACAGGGGGCGCCGACACA. It translates to CASKTGGADT. The entire CDR3 is CASKTGGADTEVFF.

This clone was picked up many times. The listed genes are named as in mouse. The missing CDR3 end, 4 residues past where the read stops, is filled in from the germline J gene. The V call is TRBV5, the J call TRBJ2-7; 7 bases map to TRBD1. The germline V gene has CDR1 LGHNA and CDR2 YNLKQL (reference sequence). This CDR3 region has 12 residues. CDR3 sequence reads: CASSWGQYEQYF. The sequenced part of the CDR3 DNA is TGTGCCAGCAGCTGGGGACAGTAT.

Concerning this clone: The genes are named according to mouse. Read data end 4 residues before the CDR3 end; the end is taken from the germline J gene. The genes are TRBV13-2 and TRBJ1-1; D may be TRBD1 (5 bases). CDR1 is NNHNN and CDR2 is SYGAGS in the germline V gene (reference sequence). The V end lost 0 bases, the J end lost 3 bases, and 9 bases lay between the germline ends. CDR3 length equals 14 residues. The sequenced CDR3 bases are TGTGCCAGCGGTGATGCAGGGCGCGACACA. It is translated as CASGDAGRDT. The complete CDR3 protein is CASGDAGRDTEVFF.

This clone was counted at least ten times. Gene names and germline refer to mouse. The read gets to within 4 residues of the CDR3 end, and the germline J gene fills in the rest. The V and J genes are TRBV31 and TRBJ2-3; possibly TRBD2 for D (7 bases). V lost 2 bases, J lost 0 bases, and 9 bases lay in between. CDR1 and CDR2 from the germline V gene are GKSSPN and SITVG. CDR3 length: 14 residues. CDR3 DNA, as far as it was read: TGTGCCTGGAGTGGGGGGCGGAGTGCAGAA. It yields the protein CAWSGGRSAE. The complete CDR3 reads CAWSGGRSAETLYF.

Judged by abundance, this clone is medium-sized. Germline and genes: mouse. The observed sequence ends 4 residues before the CDR3 terminus, with the missing tail filled in from the germline J gene. V and J are TRBV16 and TRBJ2-7; D is ambiguous. This CDR3 contains 12 residues. The germline V gene has CDR1 SGHSA and CDR2 FRNQAP. Partial CDR3 DNA: TGTGCAAGCAGCTTAGTGAGGGAT. Its translation is CASSLVRD. The CDR3 as a whole reads CASSLVRDEQYF. Using reference TRBV16 and TRBJ2-7 for the parts outside the CDR3, the full variable domain is NAGVIQTPRHKVTGKGQEATLWCEPISGHSAVFWYRQTIVQGLEFLTYFRNQAPIDDSGMPKERFSAQMPNQSHSTLKIQSTQPQDSAVYLCASSLVRDEQYFGPGTRLTVL.

This clone is medium-sized. Genes and germline come from the mouse. The read falls 4 residues short of the CDR3 end, and the missing part is taken from the germline J gene. The rearrangement links TRBV13-1 to TRBJ2-5; TRBD2 might be the D (5 bases). CDR1 is NSHNY and CDR2 is SYGAGN in the germline V gene. This CDR3 has 12 residues. CDR3 DNA, as far as it was read: TGTGCCAGCAGTGATAGACTGGAC. Residues: CASSDRLD. The whole CDR3 is CASSDRLDTQYF.